Sequencing of this T cell receptor (beta chain) was carried out in a study of T cell repertoires in cytomegalovirus infection. On this clonotype: Its antigen is not identified.

Whole-study findings and limits: Predominance within the ex vivo response was attributable to HLA-C-restricted CMV-specific TCR beta clonotypes. Identification of carriers of CMV plus the relevant HLA was achieved through cumulative public TCR beta family frequency.

TCRdb itself ran the reads through MiXCR, one entry per CDR3 protein. Among roughly 640,000 distinct CDR3 sequences listed, approximately 24% were seen once. This CDR3 has 12 amino acids. In germline, CDR1 is LGHNT, CDR2 FRNRAP. V was pared by 4 bases and J by 6 bases, with 9 bases between. Sequenced material: CD8+ T cells from PBMCs. The sequence came from a human donor in good health (CMV status not recorded). Some clones in this sample may be carry-over from other donors' samples. The chain links TRBV12-5 to TRBJ1-2; D perhaps matches TRBD1 (5 bases). The chain's CDR3 is CASGSGGDGYTF. CDR3 nucleotide sequence: TGTGCTAGTGGTTCAGGAGGGGATGGCTACACCTTC.